The 2 T cell receptor beta chains below all came from one sample that was sequenced in a study of tumor-infiltrating lymphocytes in localized non-small cell lung cancer. Sequencing was performed with immunoSEQ multiplex PCR; in TCRdb, only in-frame clones are kept and a portion is missing. The table includes roughly 25,000 clones, 55% to 75% detected once. Material: lung tumor tissue. The receptors come from a human donor with non-small cell lung cancer.

The rearrangement joins TRBV27 to TRBJ2-2; TRBD1 matches 10 bases. Looked up from germline, CDR1 is MNHEY and CDR2 is SMNVEV (reference sequence). Trimming removed 9 bases from V and 7 bases from J; junction bases left unmatched: 5. This CDR3 is 13 amino acids long. In DNA form, the CDR3 reads TGTGCCAGTCGTGGACAGGGGGTCGGGGAGCTGTTTTTT. Amino acids: CASRGQGVGELFF.

The genes are TRBV6-4 and TRBJ2-5; no reliable D call. The CDR3 runs to 13 residues. V lost 0 bases and J 4 bases, leaving 6 bases between the germline ends. The germline CDR1 and CDR2 sequences are MRHNA and SNTAGT. The DNA for the CDR3 is TGTGCCAGCAGTGACTCCCCTGGAGAGACCCAGTACTTC. Translating gives CASSDSPGETQYF.